This paragraph covers one T cell receptor (beta chain) sequence. No antigen is known for it. The method was immunoSEQ multiplex PCR; TCRdb's version includes in-frame clones alone and lacks a portion of them. The table lists over 85,000 clones, over 85% of them singletons. This entry belongs to a study of cytomegalovirus exposure and HLA in healthy donors. Whole-study context: The approximately 120 validation repertoires used the same platform as the 550 to 800 first-cohort repertoires (as reported by a later analysis).

Germline-derived CDR1 and CDR2 are ENHRY and SYGVKD. This CDR3 contains 13 residues. V trimming: 10 bases; J trimming: 0 bases; junction bases outside the gene matches: 2. Findings and caveats of the study: The listing of 150 to 200 TCR beta chains classed them as cytomegalovirus-associated. According to a subsequent analysis, TCR clusters from the first cohort were inclined to appear together in the 100 to 150 validation repertoires.

Donors were drawn from the approximately 130-subject validation cohort, separate from the roughly 700-subject first cohort. Specimen: PBMCs. The V call is TRBV10-3, the J call TRBJ2-1; 8 nucleotides match TRBD2. The TCR originated in a woman in her late teens or twenties in good health and CMV-seronegative. The CDR3 is CATSGSSYNEQFF. Here the CDR3 DNA reads TGTGCCACGAGCGGGAGCTCCTACAATGAGCAGTTCTTC.